This TCR beta chain emerged from a study of OX40 agonist ivuxolimab in advanced cancers. For the study at large: Patients were infused with ivuxolimab every 2 weeks at 0.01 to 10 mg/kg. Anti-PD-1, anti-PD-L1 or anti-CTLA-4 therapy given earlier was allowed, and roughly 38% had some.

Sampling times: baseline, cycle 4 day 1, cycle 7 day 1. Germline V gene lookup returns CDR1 SGHRS and CDR2 YFSETQ. This CDR3 comprises 16 residues. Trimming cost V 0 bases and J 11 bases; bases outside gene matches: 15. General study results and limits: The specificity for antigen of the expanded peripheral T cells was not determined.

Measured with immunoSEQ multiplex PCR; TCRdb has only the in-frame clones, and not every one. This table has tens of thousands of clones, around 81% appearing once. Comment on this clone: Its specificity is not known.

This TCR derives from an adult with an advanced solid tumor such as melanoma, head and neck, liver or kidney cancer. Here the sequenced sample was CD4+ or CD8+ T cells sorted from blood, taken in a trial of the OX40 agonist ivuxolimab. This sequence joins TRBV5-1 and TRBJ2-5; 8 bases fit TRBD1. CDR3 in DNA: TGCGCCAGCAGCTTGGTCGACGCAGGGGGCCTGAGGGAGCAGTACTTC. Protein product: CASSLVDAGGLREQYF.